This T cell receptor (beta chain) appears in the sequencing data of a study of EBV T-cell therapy then PD-1 blockade in nasopharyngeal carcinoma. A word on this clone: Its antigen remains unknown.

V was clipped by 3 bases and J by 6 bases, with 7 bases between them. The CDR3 has 11 residues. Per germline, CDR1 SGHKS and CDR2 YYEKEE (reference sequence). Assay used: immunoSEQ multiplex PCR; TCRdb lists only in-frame clones, some missing. The repertoire holds some 20,000 clones, with over 70% as singletons. Noted treatment: AdE1-LMPpoly-expanded autologous EBV-specific T-cell therapy followed by anti-PD-1 nivolumab. The specimen comprised CD8+ T cells from blood, sampled around day 58 from a patient whose treatment included autologous EBV-specific T cells and nivolumab. The chain recombines TRBV5-5 with TRBJ2-7; D is perhaps TRBD1 (6 bases). The receptor comes from a man aged 40-49 years with nasopharyngeal carcinoma. This CDR3 is CASSWDTEQYF. The DNA for the CDR3 is TGTGCCAGCAGCTGGGACACCGAGCAGTACTTC.